What follows are 32 T cell receptor beta chains derived from one specimen sequenced in a study of CD4 T cells in relation to SARS-CoV-2 and coronaviruses. Assay used: immunoSEQ multiplex PCR; TCRdb lists only in-frame clones, some missing. The repertoire holds 10,000 or so clones, with 87% as singletons. What was sequenced was naive CD4+ T cells from PBMCs. Documented subset: naive CD4+ T cells isolated by negative enrichment. Every receptor here comes from an adult with COVID-19.

This clone has just one count. V and J are TRBV19 and TRBJ1-1; possibly TRBD1 for D (6 bases). The CDR3 length is 13 residues. In germline, CDR1 is LNHDA, CDR2 SQIVND (reference sequence). V gave up 3 bases and J gave up 7 bases, with 12 bases separating them. The CDR3 DNA reads as TGTGCCAGTAGTATCACAGGACAGAGTGAAGCTTTCTTT. It is translated as CASSITGQSEAFF. Full variable domain (remainder filled in from reference TRBV19 and TRBJ1-1): DGGITQSPKYLFRKEGQNVTLSCEQNLNHDAMYWYRQDPGQGLRLIYYSQIVNDFQKGDIAEGYSVSREKKESFPLTVTSAQKNPTAFYLCASSITGQSEAFFGQGTRLTVV.

The DNA of the CDR3 is TGTGCCAGCAGCTTAGGACCGATGAACACTGAAGCTTTCTTT. Translating it yields CASSLGPMNTEAFF. The chain links TRBV7-2 to TRBJ1-1; D is undetermined. V was shortened by 1 base and J by 0 bases, with 6 bases between the two germline ends. The CDR3 is made up of 14 amino acids. CDR1 and CDR2 (germline): SGHTA, FQGNSA.

The chain has TRBV28 and TRBJ2-1; the match to TRBD1 covers 7 bases. The V and J ends lost 4 bases and 7 bases, in that order; junction bases with no gene match: 1. The CDR3 is 12 amino acids. The germline CDR1 and CDR2 sequences are MDHEN and SYDVKM. The CDR3 reads CASSSTGNEQFF. Here the CDR3 DNA reads TGTGCCAGCAGTTCGACAGGGAATGAGCAGTTCTTC.

This chain connects TRBV6-1 to TRBJ1-5, with 7 bases aligning to TRBD1. The junction had 12 bases not matched to a gene; V was cut back by 7 bases and J by 6 bases. CDR1 MNHNS and CDR2 SASEGT come from the germline V gene. This CDR3 has 15 amino acids. CDR3 DNA: TGTGCCAGCACCTCCAGGGGGGCAAAGGGTCAGCCCCAGCATTTT. As protein: CASTSRGAKGQPQHF.

V usage is TRBV7-2 and J usage is TRBJ2-7; possible D gene TRBD1, 6 bases. Looked up from germline, CDR1 is SGHTA and CDR2 is FQGNSA. This CDR3 is 14 amino acids long. Trimming shortened V by 5 bases and J by 4 bases, and 15 bases separated the two germline ends. CDR3: CASSITGTQYEQYF. In nucleotides, the CDR3 is TGTGCCAGCAGCATAACCGGGACACAGTACGAGCAGTACTTC.

The rearrangement uses TRBV9 and TRBJ2-3, with 12 bases fitting TRBD2. The CDR3 extends over 16 amino acids. V trimming: 4 bases; J trimming: 2 bases; junction bases outside the gene matches: 5. Germline V gene data show CDR1 as SGDLS and CDR2 as YYNGEE. DNA of the CDR3: TGTGCCAGCAGCCTCGGACTAGCGGGGAACACAGATACGCAGTATTTT. Amino acid sequence: CASSLGLAGNTDTQYF.

The chain uses TRBV11-2 and TRBJ2-7, with D tentatively TRBD1 or TRBD2 (6 bases each). The CDR3 extends over 14 amino acids. From germline, CDR1 is SGHAT and CDR2 FQNNGV. Trimming shortened V by 1 base and J by 4 bases, and 11 bases separated the two germline ends. Written as DNA, the CDR3 is TGTGCCAGCAGCTTAGTCCGGGGGCAATACGAGCAGTACTTC. Amino acids: CASSLVRGQYEQYF. The whole variable domain, remainder taken from reference TRBV11-2 and TRBJ2-7, is EAGVAQSPRYKIIEKRQSVAFWCNPISGHATLYWYQQILGQGPKLLIQFQNNGVVDDSQLPKDRFSAERLKGVDSTLKIQPAKLEDSAVYLCASSLVRGQYEQYFGPGTRLTVT.

This chain uses TRBV9 with TRBJ2-7; TRBD1 matches at 8 bases. J lost 3 bases, V lost 4 bases, and 9 bases had no gene match. The CDR3 is made up of 15 amino acids. Germline assignment: CDR1 SGDLS and CDR2 YYNGEE. The CDR3 region has the DNA TGTGCCAGCAGCATCGGACAGGGAAAGAGCTACGAGCAGTACTTC. This sequence encodes CASSIGQGKSYEQYF.

This chain uses TRBV2 with TRBJ2-1, with 13 nucleotides matching TRBD2. Germline V gene data show CDR1 as SNHLY and CDR2 as FYNNEI. The CDR3 totals 17 residues. J gave up 8 bases and V 6 bases, and 13 bases lay outside the gene matches. CDR3 residues: CASSVTRGLAGDYEQFF. In nucleotides, the CDR3 is TGTGCCAGCAGCGTCACACGAGGACTAGCGGGGGACTATGAGCAGTTCTTC.

This clone was detected only a few times. This sequence joins TRBV3-1 (or the pseudogene TRBV3-2) and TRBJ2-7; D is undetermined. This CDR3 spans 16 amino acids. Per the germline V gene, CDR1 is LGHDT and CDR2 is YNNKEL (reference sequence). Trimming took 0 bases from V and 2 from J, leaving 14 bases between them. CDR3 DNA: TGTGCCAGCAGCCAAGATCGGTGGCCAGTCCCCTACGAGCAGTACTTC. It specifies CASSQDRWPVPYEQYF.

The chain couples TRBV11-3 to TRBJ1-2; 7 positions match TRBD1. The CDR3 is 13 residues long. V shed 4 bases, J shed 4 bases, and the junction held 3 bases outside the gene matches. Germline loops: CDR1 SGHNT, CDR2 YENEEA. The CDR3 nucleotides are TGTGCCAGCAGCTCAGGACAGGTCTATGGCTACACCTTC. Its translation is CASSSGQVYGYTF.

The chain couples TRBV28 to TRBJ2-2, with 8 bases matching TRBD1. J gave up 7 bases and V 2 bases, and 9 bases lay outside the gene matches. The germline CDR1 and CDR2 sequences are MDHEN and SYDVKM. The CDR3 extends over 16 amino acids. CDR3 in DNA: TGTGCCAGCAGTTTACCCCAGGGGGCGATTGGCGGGGAGCTGTTTTTT. It specifies CASSLPQGAIGGELFF.

The chain uses TRBV4-1 and TRBJ1-1; 11 bases are shared with TRBD1. The CDR3 has 17 amino acids. V gave up 0 bases and J gave up 0 bases; unmatched junction bases: 3. Germline V gene lookup returns CDR1 MGHRA and CDR2 YSYEKL. The CDR3, as DNA: TGCGCCAGCAGCCAAGATCGGGGACAGGGGGTGAACACTGAAGCTTTCTTT. This gives the protein CASSQDRGQGVNTEAFF.

The chain has TRBV28 and TRBJ1-3; unclear D gene. The CDR3 is made up of 15 amino acids. V shed 5 bases and J shed 0 bases, with 11 bases lying between them. Germline CDR1 MDHEN, CDR2 SYDVKM. CDR3 in amino acids: CASSPDGRSGNTIYF. The CDR3 nucleotides are TGTGCCAGCAGTCCGGACGGACGCTCTGGAAACACCATATATTTT.

J is TRBJ2-7 and V is TRBV5-1; 8 bases are a match to TRBD2. The CDR3 consists of 14 residues. The germline CDR1 and CDR2 sequences are SGHRS and YFSETQ. Unmatched junction bases numbered 2, after V lost 0 bases and J lost 3 bases. CDR3 region: CASSLGGLGYEQYF. CDR3 sequence (DNA): TGCGCCAGCAGCTTGGGGGGACTAGGCTACGAGCAGTACTTC. Full variable domain (missing parts from reference TRBV5-1 and TRBJ2-7): KAGVTQTPRYLIKTRGQQVTLSCSPISGHRSVSWYQQTPGQGLQFLFEYFSETQRNKGNFPGRFSGRQFSNSRSEMNVSTLELGDSALYLCASSLGGLGYEQYFGPGTRLTVT.

DNA of the CDR3: TGTGCCTGGAGAGCGGGACAGGCGACGGGGGAGCTGTTTTTT. Protein sequence: CAWRAGQATGELFF. The chain carries TRBV30 and TRBJ2-2, with D possibly TRBD1 on 8 matching bases. In germline, CDR1 is GTSNPN, CDR2 SVGIG (reference sequence). V lost 3 bases and J lost 8, with 16 bases in between. The CDR3 extends over 14 amino acids.

The chain couples TRBV4-3 to TRBJ1-4, with 7 positions matching TRBD1. After removal of 4 bases from V and 3 bases from J, the junction contained 5 bases not matched to a gene. The CDR3 consists of 15 residues. CDR1 is LGHNA and CDR2 is YSLEER in the germline V gene. The CDR3 DNA follows: TGCGCCAGCAGCCGGACCGGGACAGCTAATGAAAAACTGTTTTTT. Translation: CASSRTGTANEKLFF.

The chain is built from TRBV15 and TRBJ2-7; weak D call: TRBD1 (6 bases). The CDR3 has 16 residues. Trimming cost V 0 bases and J 0 bases, with 12 bases left between them. CDR1 and CDR2 from the germline V gene are LNHNV and YYDKDF (reference sequence). CDR3 in amino acids: CATSREHREISYEQYF. CDR3 bases: TGTGCCACCAGCAGAGAACACAGGGAAATCTCCTACGAGCAGTACTTC.

The chain employs TRBV7-2 and TRBJ1-3; D might be TRBD1 (5 bases). Germline V gene lookup returns CDR1 SGHTA and CDR2 FQGNSA. Trimming pared 5 bases from V and 1 base from J, leaving 12 bases between. The CDR3 loop spans 15 amino acids. In DNA form, the CDR3 reads TGTGCCAGCAGCCAGGGACCTTCATCTGGAAACACCATATATTTT. Translated: CASSQGPSSGNTIYF.

This sequence joins TRBV5-1 and TRBJ2-1; D remains ambiguous. Germline CDR1 reads SGHRS; CDR2 reads YFSETQ. The CDR3 covers 11 residues. V was trimmed by 0 bases and J by 10 bases, leaving 5 bases between them. CDR3 sequence (DNA): TGCGCCAGCAGCTTGGGAGTGGAGCAGTTCTTC. This translates into CASSLGVEQFF.

The rearrangement uses TRBV7-2 and TRBJ2-5, with 7 bases aligning to TRBD1. The CDR3 consists of 13 residues. J gave up 4 bases and V 2 bases, and 1 base lay outside the gene matches. In germline, CDR1 is SGHTA, CDR2 FQGNSA. The CDR3 nucleotides read TGTGCCAGCAGCTTAAACAGGGGAGAGACCCAGTACTTC. Amino acids: CASSLNRGETQYF.

This clone was observed a single time. The rearrangement links TRBV28 to TRBJ1-2, with TRBD1 matching 9 bases. This CDR3 is 15 amino acids long. J gave up 8 bases and V 6 bases, and 13 bases lay outside the gene matches. Germline-derived CDR1 and CDR2 are MDHEN and SYDVKM. CDR3 protein: CASSPHGTGSGGYTF. CDR3 DNA: TGTGCCAGCAGCCCCCACGGGACAGGGTCTGGAGGCTACACCTTC.

CDR3: CASSPPTSGAFYEQYF. The CDR3 coding sequence is TGTGCCAGCTCACCACCCACTAGCGGGGCGTTCTACGAGCAGTACTTC. The V gene is TRBV18, the J gene TRBJ2-7; 10 bases are a match to TRBD2. This CDR3 region has 16 residues. Germline V gene lookup returns CDR1 KGHSH and CDR2 LQKENI. J lost 3 bases, V lost 0 bases, and 5 bases had no gene match.

The V and J genes are TRBV5-1 and TRBJ2-5; 9 bases align to TRBD1. Per germline, CDR1 SGHRS and CDR2 YFSETQ. The CDR3 runs to 16 residues. The V segment lost 0 bases and the J segment 2 bases; nucleotides outside the gene matches: 5. The CDR3 loop is CASSLVTGGSQETQYF. As DNA, the CDR3 is TGCGCCAGCAGCTTGGTGACAGGGGGTAGTCAAGAGACCCAGTACTTC. The full variable domain, with the rest looked up from reference TRBV5-1 and TRBJ2-5, is KAGVTQTPRYLIKTRGQQVTLSCSPISGHRSVSWYQQTPGQGLQFLFEYFSETQRNKGNFPGRFSGRQFSNSRSEMNVSTLELGDSALYLCASSLVTGGSQETQYFGPGTRLLVL.

The rearrangement joins TRBV6-2 or TRBV6-3 to TRBJ1-4; D remains unclear. Trimming cost V 6 bases and J 0 bases, with 17 bases left between them. The CDR3 contains 17 residues. Germline V gene lookup returns CDR1 MNHEY and CDR2 SVGEGT. CDR3 region: CASSRKHTDATNEKLFF. The DNA of the CDR3 is TGTGCCAGCAGCCGAAAGCACACGGACGCAACTAATGAAAAACTGTTTTTT.

V is TRBV10-1 and J is TRBJ2-5, with D tentatively TRBD1 (6 bases). V lost 4 bases, J lost 5 bases, and 11 bases lay in between. The V gene's germline CDR1 is WNHNN and CDR2 SYGVQD (reference sequence). The CDR3 runs to 13 residues. The CDR3, as DNA: TGCGCCAGCAGTGTCACAAGGGGGGAGACCCAGTACTTC. This sequence encodes CASSVTRGETQYF.

CDR3 nucleotide sequence: TGTGCCTGGAGCACTCTAGCGGGGGGCACAGATACGCAGTATTTT. The encoded protein is CAWSTLAGGTDTQYF. The chain uses TRBV30 and TRBJ2-3; 10 bases fit TRBD2. CDR1 and CDR2 (germline): GTSNPN, SVGIG (reference sequence). V lost 3 bases, J lost 1 base, and 4 bases stayed unmatched. The CDR3 spans 15 residues. Full variable domain (outside the CDR3, taken from reference TRBV30 and TRBJ2-3): SQTIHQWPATLVQPVGSPLSLECTVEGTSNPNLYWYRQAAGRGLQLLFYSVGIGQISSEVPQNLSASRPQDRQFILSSKKLLLSDSGFYLCAWSTLAGGTDTQYFGPGTRLTVL.

The chain combines TRBV5-4 with TRBJ2-5; 7 positions agree with TRBD1. Germline loops: CDR1 SGHNT, CDR2 YYREEE (reference sequence). This CDR3 is 18 amino acids long. V lost 4 bases, J lost 5 bases, and 20 bases stayed unmatched. For the CDR3, the DNA is TGTGCCAGCAGCCCAGGGGGTTCGGACCGCAGGCGAGGGGAGACCCAGTACTTC. Its protein product is CASSPGGSDRRRGETQYF.

This clone was counted only a few times. The rearrangement joins TRBV12-3 or TRBV12-4 to TRBJ1-5, with a tentative D call TRBD1 (5 bases). There are 13 residues in the CDR3. V lost 5 bases to trimming and J lost 6 bases, with 11 bases between them. The chain's CDR3 is CASSRQGGQPQHF. For the CDR3, the DNA is TGTGCCAGCAGTCGGCAGGGAGGTCAGCCCCAGCATTTT.

This rearrangement joins TRBV11-2 to TRBJ2-5; D unclear. Trimming pared 1 base from V and 8 bases from J, leaving 14 bases between. Germline V lookup: CDR1 SGHAT, CDR2 FQNNGV. The CDR3 is made up of 14 amino acids. As DNA, the CDR3 is TGTGCCAGCAGCTTAGGGTTGGGGTCGGAAACCCAGTACTTC. Its translation: CASSLGLGSETQYF.

This rearrangement joins TRBV7-2 to TRBJ1-3; a possible D gene is TRBD1 (5 bases). From germline, CDR1 is SGHTA and CDR2 FQGNSA. The ends were cut back, 1 base at V and 4 bases at J, with 11 bases in the middle. The CDR3 is 15 amino acids. The CDR3 region is CASSLEGRAGNTIYF. DNA of the CDR3: TGTGCCAGCAGCTTAGAGGGCAGGGCGGGAAACACCATATATTTT. Complete variable domain (other parts from reference TRBV7-2 and TRBJ1-3): GAGVSQSPSNKVTEKGKDVELRCDPISGHTALYWYRQSLGQGLEFLIYFQGNSAPDKSGLPSDRFSAERTGGSVSTLTIQRTQQEDSAVYLCASSLEGRAGNTIYFGEGSWLTVV.

The V and J genes are TRBV24-1 and TRBJ2-1; TRBD1 matches at 7 bases. Trimming cost V 4 bases and J 9 bases; bases outside gene matches: 8. Germline V gene data show CDR1 as KGHDR and CDR2 as SFDVKD. The CDR3 loop spans 14 amino acids. CDR3 in DNA: TGTGCCACCAGTGACCCGACAGGGCTGGGTGAGCAGTTCTTC. This codes for CATSDPTGLGEQFF.